This passage covers 21 T cell receptor beta chains from one sample sequenced in a study of metastatic and nonmetastatic thyroid tumors. TCRdb redid the clone calls on the PCR reads using MiXCR. The data show some 29,000 clones, with approximately 3.7% seen just once and under 4% held by the top ten. Patients were all untreated before their thyroid surgery. The sequenced material came from blood. The receptors stem from a male donor with papillary thyroid cancer or a benign thyroid nodule (not recorded which). Some clones in this sample may be carry-over from other donors' samples.

This clone has only a few counts. The gene calls are TRBV18 and TRBJ2-7, with 7 positions matching TRBD2. Germline V gene lookup returns CDR1 KGHSH and CDR2 LQKENI. The trim removed 3 bases at V and 3 bases at J, leaving 8 bases unmatched. The CDR3 covers 15 residues. CDR3 DNA: TGTGCCAGCTCACCTCCGGGACTAAATTACTACGAGCAGTACTTC. This gives the protein CASSPPGLNYYEQYF.

As for this clone: A much larger clonotype is one base distant, so this may be a read error. Other DNA sequences in the sample encode the same CDR3. The chain has TRBV2 and TRBJ2-7, with D hard to call. The CDR3 runs to 11 residues. Germline V lookup: CDR1 SNHLY, CDR2 FYNNEI. Trimming took 5 bases from V and 5 from J, leaving 7 bases between them. Written as DNA, the CDR3 is TGTGCCAGCAGTACTACAGACGAGCAGTACTTC. This codes for CASSTTDEQYF.

Sample share makes this clone medium-sized. This sequence joins TRBV28 and TRBJ1-5; TRBD1 might be the D (6 bases). Germline-derived CDR1 and CDR2 are MDHEN and SYDVKM. V lost 5 bases and J lost 10, with 12 bases in between. This CDR3 is 12 amino acids long. The CDR3 here is CASSPRQDPQHF. CDR3 in DNA: TGTGCCAGCAGTCCACGACAGGACCCCCAGCATTTT.

This clone rates as medium-sized (0.01 to 0.1%). The chain joins TRBV12-3 or TRBV12-4 to TRBJ1-5, with D tentatively TRBD1 (5 bases). This CDR3 region has 13 residues. Between the trimmed V and J ends, which lost 8 bases and 3 bases, there was a span of 11 bases. This chain's CDR3 is CASSQEINQPQHF. CDR3 nucleotide sequence: TGTGCCAGCTCACAGGAGATCAATCAGCCCCAGCATTTT.

This clone was seen a handful of times. The rearrangement joins TRBV6-4 to TRBJ2-5; 8 nucleotides agree with TRBD2. This CDR3 contains 14 residues. Per the germline V gene, CDR1 is MRHNA and CDR2 is SNTAGT. V lost 4 bases and J lost 5; bases outside the gene matches: 6. CDR3 protein: CASSGISGKETQYF. The CDR3 bases are TGTGCCAGCAGTGGGATTAGCGGGAAGGAGACCCAGTACTTC.

This clone was counted a few times. The chain combines TRBV7-3 with TRBJ2-1; D is possibly TRBD2 (6 bases). The CDR3 extends over 15 amino acids. Trimming removed 2 bases from V and 0 bases from J, with 8 bases in between. The germline V gene encodes CDR1 SGHTA and CDR2 FQGTGA. CDR3 sequence reads: CASSLAGFSYNEQFF. In nucleotides, the CDR3 is TGTGCCAGCAGCTTAGCGGGATTCTCCTACAATGAGCAGTTCTTC. Based on the CDR3 plus reference TRBV7-3 and TRBJ2-1, the full variable domain is GAGVSQTPSNKVTEKGKYVELRCDPISGHTALYWYRQSLGQGPEFLIYFQGTGAADDSGLPNDRFFAVRPEGSVSTLKIQRTERGDSAVYLCASSLAGFSYNEQFFGPGTRLTVL.

At least ten counts were recorded for this clone. The CDR3, as DNA: TGTGCCAGTAGTCAGACCGGGACAGGGCGTCGGGAAGCTTTCTTT. It yields the protein CASSQTGTGRREAFF. V gene TRBV19 combines with J gene TRBJ1-1; TRBD1 agrees at 9 bases. J was trimmed by 8 bases and V by 5 bases; bases with no gene match: 12. This CDR3 contains 15 residues. Germline assignment: CDR1 LNHDA and CDR2 SQIVND (reference sequence).

A word on this clone: An end of the junction does not agree with germline; a read error may underlie this. This chain connects TRBV5-1 to TRBJ2-3, with D perhaps matching TRBD1 or TRBD2 (5 bases each). Germline CDR1 SGHRS, CDR2 YFSETQ. This CDR3 has 16 amino acids. The CDR3 spells CASRLAQPGRSDTQYF. The CDR3 DNA reads as TGTGCCAGCAGGTTGGCCCAGCCAGGGAGATCAGATACGCAGTATTTT.

This clone was seen repeatedly, ten times or more. V usage is TRBV6-1 and J usage is TRBJ2-5; no reliable D call. Germline CDR1 reads MNHNS; CDR2 reads SASEGT. The V gene lost 2 bases and the J gene lost 10 bases, with 8 bases spanning the gap. The CDR3 runs 11 residues. The DNA of the CDR3 is TGTGCCAGCAGTGAAACGTCGGTCCAGTACTTC. Amino acid sequence: CASSETSVQYF.

This clone was seen only a few times. V and J are TRBV25-1 and TRBJ1-3, with D unclear. The CDR3 has 17 residues. Trimming pared 4 bases from V and 2 bases from J, leaving 18 bases between. The germline V gene encodes CDR1 MGHDK and CDR2 SYGVNS. The CDR3 region is CASSAGIPRPPGNTIYF. CDR3 coding DNA: TGTGCCAGCAGTGCGGGGATACCTCGGCCCCCTGGAAACACCATATATTTT.

This clone is large within its sample. The gene calls are TRBV20-1 and TRBJ2-7, with 11 positions matching TRBD2. The V gene's germline CDR1 is DFQATT and CDR2 SNEGSKA (reference sequence). V gave up 4 bases and J gave up 5 bases; unmatched junction bases: 7. The CDR3 consists of 14 residues. The CDR3 region is CSAIPTSGTDEQYF. The DNA for the CDR3 is TGCAGTGCTATACCGACTAGCGGGACAGACGAGCAGTACTTC.

This clone is medium-sized by share. The CDR3 DNA reads TGTGCCAGCAGTTTAGAGGACGGGTCCCACGAGCAGTACTTC. It specifies CASSLEDGSHEQYF. The chain has TRBV27 and TRBJ2-7; D unclear. There are 14 residues in the CDR3. Deletions cut 2 bases from V and 5 bases from J, with 13 bases between. The germline V gene encodes CDR1 MNHEY and CDR2 SMNVEV (reference sequence).

The table lists this clone with many counts. V gene TRBV5-8 combines with J gene TRBJ2-5, with D hard to call. The germline V and J ends were trimmed by 4 bases and 4 bases, with 8 bases remaining between them. The CDR3 contains 12 residues. Germline loops: CDR1 SGHTS, CDR2 YDEGEE. For the CDR3, the DNA is TGTGCCAGCAGCCCCGAGTCAGAGACCCAGTACTTC. It translates to CASSPESETQYF.

This clone is categorized as medium-sized. This sequence joins TRBV20-1 and TRBJ2-7; a weak D match, TRBD2 (5 bases). V gave up 6 bases and J gave up 3 bases, with 9 bases separating them. Germline CDR1 reads DFQATT; CDR2 reads SNEGSKA (reference sequence). The CDR3 contains 11 residues. CDR3 residues: CSARADYEQYF. The CDR3 DNA reads as TGCAGTGCGAGGGCAGACTACGAGCAGTACTTC.

This clone was counted only a few times. The CDR3 bases are TGTGCCAGCAGTTTAGTTCAGAAGAACACTGAAGCTTTCTTT. Translating it yields CASSLVQKNTEAFF. The rearrangement uses TRBV28 and TRBJ1-1; D gene ambiguous. The V gene lost 2 bases and the J gene lost 1 base, with 8 bases spanning the gap. This CDR3 is 14 amino acids long. Germline V gene lookup returns CDR1 MDHEN and CDR2 SYDVKM.

This clone appeared a few times. V usage is TRBV5-8 and J usage is TRBJ2-3; D remains unclear. The CDR3 runs to 14 residues. CDR1 and CDR2 (germline): SGHTS, YDEGEE. V gave up 0 bases and J gave up 6 bases, with 11 bases separating them. CDR3 DNA: TGTGCCAGCAGCTTGGATGTATTGAGGGATACGCAGTATTTT. Translated, it gives CASSLDVLRDTQYF.

This clone was found many times. This chain uses TRBV29-1 with TRBJ2-1; possibly TRBD1 for D (5 bases). The CDR3 runs to 13 residues. Between the trimmed V and J ends, which lost 6 bases and 5 bases, there was a span of 14 bases. CDR1 SQVTM and CDR2 ANQGSEA come from the germline V gene. The CDR3 DNA sequence: TGCAGCGTAGCAGGGCAGGCCGACAATGAGCAGTTCTTC. Encoded protein: CSVAGQADNEQFF.

This clone was picked up many times. The rearrangement uses TRBV28 and TRBJ2-3; TRBD2 matches at 11 bases. Trimming removed 3 bases from V and 0 bases from J; junction bases left unmatched: 5. CDR1 and CDR2 (germline): MDHEN, SYDVKM. The CDR3 totals 17 residues. CDR3 in amino acids: CASSFGASGGSTDTQYF. The CDR3 DNA reads TGTGCCAGCAGTTTCGGAGCTAGCGGGGGGAGCACAGATACGCAGTATTTT.

This clone was found a few times. This rearrangement joins TRBV6-1 to TRBJ2-7; perhaps TRBD1 as D (5 bases). The CDR3 totals 15 residues. Trimming pared 1 base from V and 5 bases from J, leaving 15 bases between. Germline V gene data show CDR1 as MNHNS and CDR2 as SASEGT. The CDR3 is CASSEELTQGHEQYF. CDR3 nucleotide sequence: TGTGCCAGCAGTGAAGAGTTGACGCAGGGCCACGAGCAGTACTTC.

This clone has a handful of counts. J is TRBJ2-3 and V is TRBV6-1, with D possibly matching TRBD2 (6 bases). The CDR3 is 13 residues long. V was pared by 8 bases and J by 1 base, with 10 bases between. Germline V gene data show CDR1 as MNHNS and CDR2 as SASEGT. CDR3 residues: CASCSGRTDTQYF. The CDR3 DNA follows: TGTGCCAGCTGTAGCGGTCGCACAGATACGCAGTATTTT.

In its sample, this clone was seen a few times. Likely a read error: the CDR3 ends without its conserved phenylalanine or tryptophan. The chain combines TRBV7-3 with TRBJ2-1; D is possibly TRBD2 (5 bases). There are 15 residues in the CDR3. Between the trimmed V and J ends, which lost 2 bases and 2 bases, there was a span of 10 bases. CDR1 is SGHTA and CDR2 is FQGTGA in the germline V gene. This chain's CDR3 is CASSLLLEAYNEQFL. In DNA form, the CDR3 reads TGTGCCAGCAGCTTACTACTAGAGGCCTACAATGAGCAGTTCTTA.